Listed below are T cell receptor beta chains from one sample, sequenced in a study of beta chain features in type 1 diabetes. Clones were read by immunoSEQ multiplex PCR, and TCRdb kept only the in-frame ones, dropping some. The sample consists of 400,000 or so clones, roughly an eighth of them appearing once. The specimen was naive CD4+ T cells from blood. The receptors derive from a woman aged 18-29 years with type 1 diabetes. The CDR3 runs from the conserved cysteine through the conserved F or W. The D gene is left open where the match is weak. Expanded clones get a size class; other rows say once, few or many, or leave the size out.

V gene	D gene	J gene	clone size	CDR3 protein	CDR3 DNA
TRBV4-1	.	TRBJ1-4	.	CASSFGGTNEKLFF	TGCGCCAGCAGCTTCGGGGGGACTAATGAAAAACTGTTTTTT
TRBV7-9	TRBD2	TRBJ2-1	.	CASSPRGGRDNEQFF	TGTGCCAGCAGCCCACGGGGGGGCCGGGATAATGAGCAGTTCTTC
TRBV29-1	TRBD1	TRBJ2-2	.	CSVGGQGTGELFF	TGCAGCGTTGGGGGACAGGGGACCGGGGAGCTGTTTTTT
TRBV15	.	TRBJ2-6	.	CATRGANLSGANVLTF	TGTGCCACCAGGGGGGCGAACCTCTCTGGGGCCAACGTCCTGACTTTC
TRBV6-5	.	TRBJ2-3	few	CASSSRLRDTQYF	TGTGCCAGCAGTTCCCGCCTGAGGGATACGCAGTATTTT
TRBV2	.	TRBJ1-1	few	CASSGDTSYTEAFF	TGTGCCAGCAGTGGGGACACCTCATACACTGAAGCTTTCTTT
TRBV30	TRBD2	TRBJ2-4	.	CALPGLAGINF	TGTGCCCTGCCCGGACTAGCGGGAATCAACTTC
TRBV4-2	.	TRBJ1-6	.	CASSQEYSPNLHF	TGTGCCAGCAGCCAAGAATACAGCCCCAACCTCCACTTT
TRBV4-3	.	TRBJ1-1	.	CASSQRPGQNTEAFF	TGCGCCAGCAGCCAACGACCGGGACAGAACACTGAAGCTTTCTTT
TRBV5-4	TRBD1	TRBJ1-1	.	CASSWGQMNTEAFF	TGTGCCAGCAGCTGGGGACAGATGAACACTGAAGCTTTCTTT
TRBV18	TRBD1	TRBJ2-1	.	CASSPYRGSEQFF	TGTGCCAGCTCACCTTACAGGGGGAGCGAGCAGTTCTTC
TRBV28	TRBD2	TRBJ2-1	few	CASRAGLPNEQFF	TGTGCCAGCAGGGCGGGACTACCCAATGAGCAGTTCTTC
TRBV13	TRBD1	TRBJ1-2	.	CASSRSGGQGWYGYTF	TGTGCCAGCAGCCGATCCGGAGGACAGGGATGGTATGGCTACACCTTC
TRBV29-1	TRBD1	TRBJ1-1	.	CSVYRGLGTEAFF	TGCAGCGTCTACAGGGGCCTTGGGACTGAAGCTTTCTTT
TRBV9	TRBD2	TRBJ2-1	few	CASSRGLAYYNEQFF	TGTGCCAGCAGTCGAGGACTAGCATATTACAATGAGCAGTTCTTC